Ten or more counts support the clone carrying this T cell receptor beta chain. Its antigen is unknown. This entry comes from a study of blood T cells in healthy people across ages. Overall study findings and caveats: The study could not conclusively compare naive and antigen-experienced cells, given its unsorted PBMCs.

Next came a second PCR, run for 7 to 11 cycles, which used a sample-barcoded 5' primer along with a J-beta primer mix. TCRdb ran MiXCR on the 5' RACE reads and lists one entry per CDR3 protein. Of some 900,000 distinct CDR3 sequences in the sample, under 30% are singletons; the top ten hold roughly 17%. The junction had 10 bases not matched to a gene; V was cut back by 6 bases and J by 1 base. CDR1 is DFQATT and CDR2 is SNEGSKA in the germline V gene (reference sequence). This CDR3 is 15 amino acids long. This TCR derives from an elderly woman in good health. The chain uses TRBV20-1 and TRBJ2-3; 7 bases are shared with TRBD2. The sample was blood. CDR3 nucleotides: TGCAGTGCCCACCCGGCTAGCGGACGCACAGATACGCAGTATTTT. Amino acid sequence: CSAHPASGRTDTQYF.